This T cell receptor beta chain was sequenced in a study of shared clonotypes between healthy human individuals. Study-wide points: A reduction in generation probabilities was seen for non-shared clonotypes relative to those shared by all four donors. Tissues were not sampled, only blood, and their repertoires likely differ.

Germline CDR1 is SQVTM and CDR2 is ANQGSEA. This CDR3 region has 13 residues. The V and J ends lost 7 bases and 8 bases, in that order; junction bases with no gene match: 13. Each subset's genomic DNA was shared equally among a number of immunoSEQ plates. Produced via immunoSEQ multiplex PCR; TCRdb's table is partial and in-frame only. The table has roughly 2.2 million clones, about 92% seen once. A note on this clone: Its target is unknown.

Donors had no recently reported acute infections or vaccinations and were HIV-negative. This TCR derives from a man between 18 and 29 years old in good health. Some clones in this sample may be carry-over from other donors' samples. The chain is built from TRBV29-1 and TRBJ1-2; 7 bases are shared with TRBD1. The material sequenced was naive CD4+ T cells from PBMCs. Subset given: CD45RA+ positively selected. This CDR3 is CSDSDRVNGGYTF. CDR3 nucleotide sequence: TGCAGCGACTCAGACAGGGTTAACGGCGGCTACACCTTC.